This TCR beta chain stems from a study of blood T cell repertoires in COVID-19 (dated by TCRdb to 2020 to 2022). With respect to the entire study: Samples covering the acute and convalescent phases of COVID-19 were provided by collaborators in the United States, Italy and Spain. The material from the prospective study consisted of cDNA or gDNA derived from T cells, B-cell-depleted T cells, or PBMCs. The dataset comprised deeply sampled blood TCRbeta repertoires from subjects exposed to, actively infected with, or recovered from COVID-19. The repertoires were made available in a free public database intended to serve as a resource for research on the immune response to SARS-CoV-2. Samples were obtained from the ongoing ImmuneRACE study (first 160 participants) and from about 1,300 subjects provided by 6 global collaborators. Sample metadata almost always included a de-identified subject ID, COVID-19 status, age in years and sex. HLA class I and class II types, where available, came from metadata supplied by the sample provider rather than from assay-based typing. The paper's findings and limits, for the study overall: How much clinical and demographic metadata was included differed by source and by participant, and the metadata was provided uncurated.

Unmatched junction bases come to 7, with V trimmed by 6 bases and J by 2 bases. The germline V gene sets CDR1 to MNHNS and CDR2 to SASEGT. From the cysteine through the phenylalanine, the CDR3 covers 15 amino acids. Only CDR3 DNA is held: 45 bases, read in frame from base 1. TCRbeta CDR3 regions were amplified from genomic DNA by means of the immunoSEQ Assay, a bias-controlled multiplex PCR. The authors' pipeline ran thus. Within the assay, amplification of reference gene primers was used to estimate how many nucleated cells each sample contained. To quantify the absolute abundance of each unique TCRbeta CDR3 rearrangement, sequence reads were collapsed and filtered. For each sample, productive Simpson clonality was calculated by taking the square root of Simpson's diversity index across productive rearrangements. Drawn from immuneACCESS, this table holds only the in-frame rearrangements with V and J called that TCRdb kept. Clones are partly lost; checked studies trace under half to an unresolved V gene and leave the rest unexplained. V, J and clone size derive from that table, while D and trimming were established from the DNA sequence. This sample lists some 270,000 clones; roughly 90% were detected once. Together, the top ten hold 1.5% to 2% of the sample.

Participants in the prospective study were aged about 18 to 90 years, lived in 20 to 25 United States geographic areas, and enrolled through a virtual design. Cohort assignment in the prospective study relied on participant-reported clinical history from a screening survey and a study questionnaire. For ImmuneRACE Cohort 3, a participant was defined as recovered based on two consecutive negative NP/OP PCR tests, clearance by a healthcare professional, or resolution of symptoms. In the prospective study, mobile phlebotomists collected whole blood, serum and a nasopharyngeal or oropharyngeal swab from each participant. Additional blood draws and questionnaires over a 2-month period could optionally be provided by prospective study participants. Before DNA extraction, prospective study blood samples were shipped either frozen or at room temperature. Concerning this clone itself: The antigen this receptor binds is unknown. Within one base of it there is no much larger clone, and no base qualities were kept.

The receptor was derived from a woman aged 60-70 years who had recovered from COVID-19. This receptor chain uses TRBV6-1 and TRBJ2-7; TRBD2 agrees with 10 junctional bases. Sequencing was performed on PBMCs or T cells enriched from blood (not recorded which). The CDR3 region: CASRVAGGGTYEQYF. The DNA sequence reads TGTGCCAGCAGAGTAGCGGGGGGAGGAACCTACGAGCAGTACTTC.